These T cell receptor beta chains were read from a single sample in a study of blood T cells in healthy people across ages. One entry per CDR3 protein, called by TCRdb with MiXCR from the 5' RACE reads. The data show over 450,000 distinct CDR3 sequences, more than 20% seen once. A further study also used this sample, focusing on T cells of mothers and their children.

Sequenced: blood. Receptor source: a boy younger than 18 in good health. Each CDR3 is given with its conserved first and last residue. D genes are given only for firm matches. Clone size is given for some rows only: seen once, a few or many times, or a class if the clone is expanded.

V gene	D gene	J gene	clone size	CDR3 DNA	CDR3 protein
TRBV7-9	-	TRBJ2-7	few	TGTGCCAGCAGCCCCCGTGGGCTGATCGCCTATGAGCAGTACTTC	CASSPRGLIAYEQYF
TRBV28	-	TRBJ2-1	few	TGTGCCAGCAGTTTATTAGGAGGGGGGACGGACAATGAGCAGTTCTTC	CASSLLGGGTDNEQFF
TRBV7-8	-	TRBJ2-2	few	TGTGCCAGCAGCTTTATGGTTTTAGAGGATGTCGGGGAGCTGTTTTTT	CASSFMVLEDVGELFF
TRBV30	TRBD1	TRBJ1-6	-	TGTGCCTGGAGCGGACAGGGCGATTCACCCCTCCACTTT	CAWSGQGDSPLHF
TRBV30	-	TRBJ1-2	-	TGTGCCTGGGACCCGAGGGGCAGGAGAACTAACTATGGCTACACCTTC	CAWDPRGRRTNYGYTF
TRBV2	-	TRBJ1-2	-	TGTGCCAGCAGGTTCGATCAGACCTATGGCTACACCTTC	CASRFDQTYGYTF
TRBV4-3	TRBD1	TRBJ1-4	few	TGCGCCAGCAGCCATCACGGGACAGGGGACGAAAAACTGTTTTTT	CASSHHGTGDEKLFF
TRBV6-2/TRBV6-3	TRBD1	TRBJ2-3	-	TGTGCCAGCGTGGGACAGGGCGCGGATACGCAGTATTTT	CASVGQGADTQYF
TRBV7-9	-	TRBJ1-2	few	TGTGCCAGCAGCTTAGTCATCGAGGGATTGGACTATGGCTACACCTTC	CASSLVIEGLDYGYTF
TRBV13	TRBD2	TRBJ2-7	few	TGTGCCAGCAGCCCTGGGACTAGCGGGAACAGCGAGCAGTACTTC	CASSPGTSGNSEQYF
TRBV28	TRBD1	TRBJ1-4	-	TGTGCCAGCAGCCCTGGGACAGGGAAAAATGAAAAACTGTTTTTT	CASSPGTGKNEKLFF
TRBV29-1	-	TRBJ2-5	-	TGCAGCGTTGAAGATCGGGGCAGTGGATACGAAACGGTGCAGTACTTC	CSVEDRGSGYETVQYF
TRBV12-3/TRBV12-4	-	TRBJ1-4	-	TGTGCCAGCAGTTTCCTTCCCCCCGTGGAAAAACTGTTTTTT	CASSFLPPVEKLFF
TRBV28	TRBD1	TRBJ2-7	-	TGTGCCAGCAGGACTCTTTTCGGGACAGGTGATTCCGAGCAGTACTTC	CASRTLFGTGDSEQYF
TRBV27	-	TRBJ2-7	few	TGTGCCAGCAGTCCCCGCGGTTCGGTCACTAGCTCCTACGAGCAGTACTTC	CASSPRGSVTSSYEQYF
TRBV7-9	-	TRBJ1-4	-	TGTGCCAGCAGCTTATCTTACGCTGAAAAACTGTTTTTT	CASSLSYAEKLFF
TRBV27	TRBD2	TRBJ2-1	-	TGTGCCAGCAGTGTCTCCGGGGGGGCCTACAATGAGCAGTTCTTC	CASSVSGGAYNEQFF
TRBV7-2	TRBD1	TRBJ1-1	many	TGTGCCAGCAGCTTAGTTTCAGGGGGACCGAACACTGAAGCTTTCTTT	CASSLVSGGPNTEAFF
TRBV7-6	-	TRBJ1-1	-	TGTGCCAGCAGCTCCGGACGACTTACTGAAGCTTTCTTT	CASSSGRLTEAFF
TRBV10-3	-	TRBJ1-5	-	TGTGCCATCAGGGAGGAAGGCCAGCCCCAGCATTTT	CAIREEGQPQHF
TRBV9	TRBD2	TRBJ2-3	-	TGTGCCAGCAGCGGGGGACTAGCGGGAGCTTTGAGCGCAGATACGCAGTATTTT	CASSGGLAGALSADTQYF
TRBV20-1	-	TRBJ2-5	few	TGCAGTGCTAGCCTTCGTCCGCAGCTAGCCCCGACCCGAGAGACCCAGTACTTC	CSASLRPQLAPTRETQYF
TRBV9	TRBD2	TRBJ2-1	-	TGTGCCAGCAGCCCTCCGGGACTAGCTTACAATGAGCAGTTCTTC	CASSPPGLAYNEQFF
TRBV18	TRBD1	TRBJ2-4	many	TGTGCCAGCTCACCGGGACAGGGGAAAAACATTCAGTACTTC	CASSPGQGKNIQYF
TRBV28	-	TRBJ2-7	few	TGTGCCAGCAGTTTTACAGGGACCAACGAGCAGTACTTC	CASSFTGTNEQYF
TRBV12-3/TRBV12-4	-	TRBJ1-5	-	TGTGCCAGCAGTTTTACGGAGGGGAATCAGCCCCAGCATTTT	CASSFTEGNQPQHF
TRBV29-1	TRBD1	TRBJ1-3	-	TGCAGCGTTCTACAGGGGAGCTCTGGAAACACCATATATTTT	CSVLQGSSGNTIYF
TRBV7-2	TRBD2	TRBJ2-1	-	TGTGCCAGCAGCTTAGGTAGCGGGAGTCCCAATGAGCAGTTCTTC	CASSLGSGSPNEQFF
TRBV29-1	TRBD1	TRBJ2-7	-	TGCAGCGTTGAGCCGGACAGGTCGGAGGAGCAGTACTTC	CSVEPDRSEEQYF
TRBV4-3	TRBD2	TRBJ2-7	-	TGCGCCAGCAGCCAAGATAGGGGACTAGCGTCATACGAGCAGTACTTC	CASSQDRGLASYEQYF
TRBV28	TRBD1	TRBJ1-5	few	TGTGCCAGCAGCTTGGGGACAGGGACTCAGCCCCAGCATTTT	CASSLGTGTQPQHF